This record looks at one TCR beta chain sequence and its context. The antigen is unknown. These data belong to a study of T cell responses to AZD1222 COVID-19 vaccine. Whole-study findings and limits: Spike as a whole was targeted by vaccine-associated CD4 TCRs, dominant at 160-218 and 743-854. A mostly white British donor set with more females was recruited, and clonal diversity was possibly underestimated.

CDR3 length equals 13 residues. Germline values: CDR1 SGHNT, CDR2 YYREEE (reference sequence). Trimming took off 1 base at V and 7 bases at J, with 11 bases between the two ends. Measured with immunoSEQ multiplex PCR; TCRdb has only the in-frame clones, and not every one. The sample lists around 190,000 clones, 85% to 90% seen once, with more than 0.4% in the top ten. The rearrangement uses TRBV5-4 and TRBJ1-1, with D hard to call. Sequenced material: peripheral blood, taken on day 0 of AZD1222 vaccination. The receptor's source is an adult in good health. Written as DNA, the CDR3 is TGTGCCAGCAGCTTGTCAGGACGGATTGAAGCTTTCTTT. Protein: CASSLSGRIEAFF. Variable domain in full (rest from reference TRBV5-4 and TRBJ1-1): ETGVTQSPTHLIKTRGQQVTLRCSSQSGHNTVSWYQQALGQGPQFIFQYYREEENGRGNFPPRFSGLQFPNYSSELNVNALELDDSALYLCASSLSGRIEAFFGQGTRLTVV.